The 25 T cell receptor beta chains reported below all come from one sample, sequenced in a study of cytomegalovirus exposure and HLA in healthy donors. The PCR had 60 Vbeta and 13 Jbeta primers. Assay: immunoSEQ multiplex PCR; the TCRdb copy retains only in-frame clones and omits some. Altogether 150,000 to 180,000 clones are present, about 84% being singletons, with the ten largest covering approximately 5.6%. Sequencing input: PBMCs. All receptors derive from a woman in her forties in good health and CMV-seropositive.

Only one count was recorded for this clone. The V call is TRBV19, the J call TRBJ2-6; 9 nucleotides align to TRBD1. Germline assignment: CDR1 LNHDA and CDR2 SQIVND (reference sequence). The CDR3 is 18 amino acids. The ends lost 5 bases at V and 1 base at J; junction bases unmatched: 9. CDR3 in amino acids: CASSSTGGLFSGANVLTF. CDR3 nucleotide sequence: TGTGCCAGTAGTTCCACAGGGGGCCTCTTTTCTGGGGCCAACGTCCTGACTTTC.

This rearrangement joins TRBV7-2 to TRBJ1-1, with 8 bases lining up with TRBD1. V lost 4 bases and J lost 2; bases outside the gene matches: 6. CDR1 is SGHTA and CDR2 is FQGNSA in the germline V gene. This CDR3 has 15 amino acids. The CDR3 loop is CASSYLRGPNTEAFF. CDR3 nucleotides: TGTGCCAGCAGCTATCTCAGGGGGCCTAACACTGAAGCTTTCTTT. The full variable domain, its missing parts supplied by reference TRBV7-2 and TRBJ1-1, is GAGVSQSPSNKVTEKGKDVELRCDPISGHTALYWYRQSLGQGLEFLIYFQGNSAPDKSGLPSDRFSAERTGGSVSTLTIQRTQQEDSAVYLCASSYLRGPNTEAFFGQGTRLTVV.

The chain is built from TRBV9 and TRBJ1-4; D not certain. Trimming removed 5 bases from V and 7 bases from J, with 15 bases in between. In germline, CDR1 is SGDLS, CDR2 YYNGEE. This CDR3 region has 14 residues. The CDR3, as DNA: TGTGCCAGCAGTAAAGAGCCCCTTTTTGAAAAACTGTTTTTT. Protein: CASSKEPLFEKLFF.

This rearrangement joins TRBV18 to TRBJ1-4; 7 bases match TRBD1. This CDR3 contains 14 residues. The J segment lost 3 bases and the V segment lost 3 bases, leaving 1 base of the junction unmatched. Germline V gene sequence: CDR1 KGHSH, CDR2 LQKENI. CDR3 sequence reads: CASSPGTANEKLFF. Here the CDR3 DNA reads TGTGCCAGCTCACCCGGGACAGCTAATGAAAAACTGTTTTTT.

The rearrangement links TRBV9 to TRBJ1-3; D is ambiguous. Trimming took 4 bases from V and 2 from J, leaving 16 bases between them. The CDR3 contains 16 residues. CDR1 and CDR2 (germline): SGDLS, YYNGEE. CDR3 protein: CASSPQIGGAGNTIYF. The CDR3, as DNA: TGTGCCAGCAGCCCACAAATCGGAGGAGCTGGAAACACCATATATTTT.

The chain combines TRBV5-1 with TRBJ2-3; 7 nucleotides align to TRBD1. CDR3 size: 14 residues. In germline, CDR1 is SGHRS, CDR2 YFSETQ. Trimming at V came to 3 bases and at J to 6 bases, leaving 7 bases not matched to a gene. This CDR3 is CASSSDRAYDTQYF. CDR3 coding DNA: TGCGCCAGCAGCTCCGACAGGGCATACGATACGCAGTATTTT.

The V and J genes are TRBV7-9 and TRBJ2-7; perhaps TRBD2 as D (7 bases). With 3 bases removed from V and 5 bases from J, the gap between germline ends came to 8 bases. Germline CDR1 reads SEHNR; CDR2 reads FQNEAQ (reference sequence). The CDR3 has 12 residues. CDR3 amino acids: CASSFGGHEQYF. The CDR3 DNA is TGTGCCAGCAGCTTCGGGGGGCACGAGCAGTACTTC.

This clone was seen just once. The DNA of the CDR3 is TGTGCCAGCAGCTCCATAGCGGGGTACACAGATACGCAGTATTTT. This codes for CASSSIAGYTDTQYF. The rearrangement links TRBV7-9 to TRBJ2-3; 8 bases fit TRBD2. CDR1 and CDR2 (germline): SEHNR, FQNEAQ (reference sequence). There are 15 residues in the CDR3. V shed 4 bases, J shed 2 bases, and the junction held 5 bases outside the gene matches.

A single count supports this clone. This sequence joins TRBV9 and TRBJ1-2; 10 positions match TRBD1. J was trimmed by 4 bases and V by 0 bases; bases with no gene match: 18. The CDR3 sequence is 20 residues long. The germline V gene encodes CDR1 SGDLS and CDR2 YYNGEE. Here the CDR3 DNA reads TGTGCCAGCAGCGTAGCCCCTACCCCGGTTGGGACAGGGGCAGGCTATGGCTACACCTTC. This codes for CASSVAPTPVGTGAGYGYTF.

The chain links TRBV30 to TRBJ2-6; TRBD2 is a possible D gene (5 bases). V gave up 2 bases and J gave up 3 bases, with 14 bases separating them. The CDR3 length is 16 residues. Germline V gene sequence: CDR1 GTSNPN, CDR2 SVGIG (reference sequence). CDR3 DNA sequence: TGTGCCTGGAGTACTAGTACCCCCCTTGGGGCCAACGTCCTGACTTTC. Its translation is CAWSTSTPLGANVLTF. Full variable domain (remainder filled in from reference TRBV30 and TRBJ2-6): SQTIHQWPATLVQPVGSPLSLECTVEGTSNPNLYWYRQAAGRGLQLLFYSVGIGQISSEVPQNLSASRPQDRQFILSSKKLLLSDSGFYLCAWSTSTPLGANVLTFGAGSRLTVL.

The chain is built from TRBV13 and TRBJ2-3, with D unresolved. Trimming removed 5 bases at V and 6 bases at J, with 15 bases between. CDR3 size: 14 residues. Germline V gives CDR1 PRHDT, CDR2 FYEKMQ (reference sequence). For the CDR3, the DNA is TGTGCCAGCAGCCCCCCCCCAGAGAGGGATACGCAGTATTTT. This codes for CASSPPPERDTQYF.

The rearrangement links TRBV7-2 to TRBJ1-1, with a weak D call TRBD1 (6 bases). Between the trimmed V and J ends, which lost 4 bases and 7 bases, there was a span of 16 bases. There are 14 residues in the CDR3. Germline loops: CDR1 SGHTA, CDR2 FQGNSA. The CDR3 coding sequence is TGTGCCAGCAGCTCCACTCGGACAGCCAATGAAGCTTTCTTT. Its translation is CASSSTRTANEAFF.

The rearrangement uses TRBV2 and TRBJ1-5; TRBD1 might be the D (5 bases). The V gene's germline CDR1 is SNHLY and CDR2 FYNNEI. Trimming stripped 3 bases from V and 6 bases from J, with 15 bases between. The length of the CDR3 is 15 residues. CDR3 sequence (DNA): TGTGCCAGCAGTGATGATCTGGGGGGTAGTCAGCCCCAGCATTTT. This sequence encodes CASSDDLGGSQPQHF.

The CDR3 here is CAWSKSGTGSGEQYF. The CDR3 DNA reads TGTGCCTGGAGTAAGAGTGGGACAGGGTCCGGCGAGCAGTACTTC. The V gene is TRBV30, the J gene TRBJ2-7, with 9 bases identical to TRBD1. CDR3 size: 15 residues. CDR1 GTSNPN and CDR2 SVGIG come from the germline V gene (reference sequence). V shed 2 bases, J shed 6 bases, and the junction held 11 bases outside the gene matches.

This clone was detected only once. This chain uses TRBV28 with TRBJ2-7; 9 bases agree with TRBD1. The CDR3 runs 14 residues. The V segment lost 6 bases and the J segment 1 base; nucleotides outside the gene matches: 4. Germline-derived CDR1 and CDR2 are MDHEN and SYDVKM. The CDR3 sequence: CASRRDRVSYEQYF. The CDR3 nucleotides read TGTGCCAGCAGACGGGACAGGGTATCCTACGAGCAGTACTTC.

The gene calls are TRBV28 and TRBJ1-1, with 8 bases aligning to TRBD1. CDR1 is MDHEN and CDR2 is SYDVKM in the germline V gene. V was clipped by 6 bases and J by 1 base; unmatched bases: 4. The length of the CDR3 is 14 residues. The CDR3 coding sequence is TGTGCCAGCAGCATACAGGGGGGGAACACTGAAGCTTTCTTT. Translation gives CASSIQGGNTEAFF. The entire variable domain, with the rest obtained from reference TRBV28 and TRBJ1-1, is as follows: DVKVTQSSRYLVKRTGEKVFLECVQDMDHENMFWYRQDPGLGLRLIYFSYDVKMKEKGDIPEGYSVSREKKERFSLILESASTNQTSMYLCASSIQGGNTEAFFGQGTRLTVV.

This chain links TRBV5-1 with TRBJ2-3, with a tentative D call TRBD2 (5 bases). Germline CDR1 SGHRS, CDR2 YFSETQ. The V gene lost 1 base and the J gene lost 6 bases, with 15 bases spanning the gap. The length of the CDR3 is 15 residues. The CDR3 nucleotides are TGCGCCAGCAGCTTGCGGGCCGATCAGCGGGATACGCAGTATTTT. It yields the protein CASSLRADQRDTQYF.

V usage is TRBV18 and J usage is TRBJ1-1, with D perhaps matching TRBD1 (6 bases). Germline V gene lookup returns CDR1 KGHSH and CDR2 LQKENI. The V end was cut by 6 bases, the J end by 5 bases, with 13 bases between. The CDR3 consists of 13 residues. The CDR3 DNA is TGTGCCAGCTCCCCAGGGCAGGGGACTGAAGCTTTCTTT. Translation gives CASSPGQGTEAFF. Variable domain in full (rest from reference TRBV18 and TRBJ1-1): NAGVMQNPRHLVRRRGQEARLRCSPMKGHSHVYWYRQLPEEGLKFMVYLQKENIIDESGMPKERFSAEFPKEGPSILRIQQVVRGDSAAYFCASSPGQGTEAFFGQGTRLTVV.

The rearrangement joins TRBV9 to TRBJ2-3; 9 bases map to TRBD1. Germline assignment: CDR1 SGDLS and CDR2 YYNGEE. J was trimmed by 3 bases and V by 6 bases; bases with no gene match: 11. The CDR3 is made up of 16 amino acids. Here the CDR3 DNA reads TGTGCCAGCACCCCCAGGGGACAGGGTGGAACAGATACGCAGTATTTT. Residues: CASTPRGQGGTDTQYF.

The rearrangement links TRBV25-1 to TRBJ2-3, with a tentative D call TRBD2 (6 bases). V was cut by 5 bases and J by 6 bases, with 27 bases left in between. The CDR3 has 18 amino acids. Germline V lookup: CDR1 MGHDK, CDR2 SYGVNS. CDR3 DNA: TGTGCCAGCAGTTCTCGGGTGGGGCCGCGGGGACGCCCGGATACGCAGTATTTT. This encodes CASSSRVGPRGRPDTQYF.

J is TRBJ2-7 and V is TRBV30, with 8 nucleotides matching TRBD1. The trim removed 0 bases at V and 6 bases at J, leaving 4 bases unmatched. The CDR3 is 13 residues long. CDR1 is GTSNPN, CDR2 SVGIG, per germline (reference sequence). CDR3 nucleotides: TGTGCCTGGAGTGTACAGGGGGATATCGAGCAGTACTTC. Translation: CAWSVQGDIEQYF.

Details on this clone: Other DNA variants within this sample encode the same CDR3. The genes are TRBV27 and TRBJ2-6; no clear D. The CDR3 consists of 14 residues. V was trimmed by 3 bases and J by 0 bases, leaving 3 bases between them. The germline CDR1 and CDR2 sequences are MNHEY and SMNVEV (reference sequence). The DNA for the CDR3 is TGTGCCAGCAGTTTTCTCTCTGGGGCCAACGTCCTGACTTTC. Its translation is CASSFLSGANVLTF. The full variable domain, in which reference TRBV27 and TRBJ2-6 provide the parts outside the CDR3, is EAQVTQNPRYLITVTGKKLTVTCSQNMNHEYMSWYRQDPGLGLRQIYYSMNVEVTDKGDVPEGYKVSRKEKRNFPLILESPSPNQTSLYFCASSFLSGANVLTFGAGSRLTVL.

CDR3 sequence reads: CASSLVVAQGALYEQYF. CDR3 DNA sequence: TGTGCCAGCAGCTTAGTTGTGGCGCAGGGGGCACTCTACGAGCAGTACTTC. This rearrangement joins TRBV7-9 to TRBJ2-7; TRBD1 agrees at 8 bases. V lost 1 base, J lost 3 bases, and 11 bases stayed unmatched. The CDR3 is made up of 17 amino acids. From germline, CDR1 is SEHNR and CDR2 FQNEAQ (reference sequence).

The V gene is TRBV7-6, the J gene TRBJ2-5, with TRBD1 matching over 10 bases. Germline lookup yields CDR1 SGHVS and CDR2 FNYEAQ. The CDR3 has 17 residues. J gave up 1 base and V 1 base, and 6 bases lay outside the gene matches. In nucleotides, the CDR3 is TGTGCCAGCAGCTTAGGGAGGGGGACAGGGGCCCAAGAGACCCAGTACTTC. It translates to CASSLGRGTGAQETQYF.

This chain joins TRBV5-1 and TRBJ2-3, with 8 bases that match TRBD2. V was pared by 4 bases and J by 0 bases, with 4 bases of the junction left unmatched. Germline assignment: CDR1 SGHRS and CDR2 YFSETQ. This CDR3 is built from 15 residues. The CDR3 coding sequence is TGCGCCAGCAGCACCTCTAGCGGGAGCACAGATACGCAGTATTTT. This codes for CASSTSSGSTDTQYF.